This T cell receptor beta chain was sequenced for a study of regulatory T cells in long-lasting Graves disease. General study points: In persistent patients, shared public clonotypes (roughly 3,000) outnumbered those in new patients (roughly 870). When disease was persistent, TRBV28, TRBJ1-2 and TRBJ2-5 were the favored segments. Newly diagnosed Graves' patients exceeded persistent ones in TCR diversity.

This CDR3 has 14 residues. Per the germline V gene, CDR1 is SGHNT and CDR2 is YYREEE (reference sequence). Unmatched junction bases numbered 9, after V lost 5 bases and J lost 10 bases. Time point: persistent/refractory GD, antithyroid drugs over 5 years with positive TRAb. PBMCs provided the RNA from which the TCR library was made. This clonotype was observed a few times. Its antigen remains unknown. Libraries of TCR beta came from iRepertoire HTBI primers plus Arm-PCR of CDR3 regions. TCRdb reprocessed the multiplex PCR reads via MiXCR and lists one record per CDR3 protein. The sample contains about 660,000 distinct CDR3 sequences, approximately 29% of which appear only once.

The material sequenced was peripheral blood mononuclear cells (PBMCs), taken when the disease was refractory, from a patient treated with antithyroid drugs. The TCR sequence derives from a female donor with Graves disease. The V and J genes are TRBV5-4 and TRBJ1-6; 7 bases match TRBD1. CDR3 sequence: CASSSGQDGSPLHF. The CDR3 DNA reads as TGTGCCAGCAGTTCAGGACAGGACGGATCACCCCTCCACTTT.